This entry lists 13 T cell receptor beta chains sequenced from one sample in a study of blood T cell repertoires in COVID-19. Clones were read by immunoSEQ multiplex PCR, and TCRdb kept only the in-frame ones, dropping some. The sample shows 99,000 or so clones, roughly 89% of them seen only once. The sample was peripheral blood. The receptors were gathered from a human donor in a cohort sampled during active COVID-19.

The chain couples TRBV18 to TRBJ2-2, with no clear D. Trimming left V 5 bases short and J 1 base short, with 14 bases between. This CDR3 is built from 16 residues. Germline-derived CDR1 and CDR2 are KGHSH and LQKENI. CDR3 sequence: CASSALGLGNTGELFF. For the CDR3, the DNA is TGTGCCAGCTCAGCTCTAGGCCTGGGGAACACCGGGGAGCTGTTTTTT.

This chain connects TRBV5-1 to TRBJ2-7; maybe TRBD1 (6 bases). Germline CDR1 reads SGHRS; CDR2 reads YFSETQ. The V end was cut by 4 bases, the J end by 2 bases, with 16 bases between. The CDR3 contains 15 residues. In DNA, the CDR3 is TGCGCCAGCAGCAGACAGGTTATGTCCCCCTACGAGCAGTACTTC. The encoded protein is CASSRQVMSPYEQYF. The entire variable domain, with the rest obtained from reference TRBV5-1 and TRBJ2-7, is as follows: KAGVTQTPRYLIKTRGQQVTLSCSPISGHRSVSWYQQTPGQGLQFLFEYFSETQRNKGNFPGRFSGRQFSNSRSEMNVSTLELGDSALYLCASSRQVMSPYEQYFGPGTRLTVT.

In DNA, the CDR3 is TGTGCCAGCAGCCACCACAGCTCTGGGGCCAACGTCCTGACTTTC. It specifies CASSHHSSGANVLTF. V usage is TRBV7-9 and J usage is TRBJ2-6; the D is unclear. The V gene lost 5 bases and the J gene lost 0 bases, with 8 bases spanning the gap. The length of the CDR3 is 15 residues. In germline, CDR1 is SEHNR, CDR2 FQNEAQ (reference sequence).

The V gene is TRBV28, the J gene TRBJ2-3, with D possibly being TRBD2 (6 bases). Trimming took off 6 bases at V and 2 bases at J, with 12 bases between the two ends. Germline loops: CDR1 MDHEN, CDR2 SYDVKM. This CDR3 region has 14 residues. The CDR3 region has the DNA TGTGCCAGCAGCCCGGGACTTTTCACAGATACGCAGTATTTT. As protein: CASSPGLFTDTQYF.

V gene TRBV3-1 (or the pseudogene TRBV3-2) combines with J gene TRBJ2-5; 7 nucleotides align to TRBD2. Germline assignment: CDR1 LGHDT and CDR2 YNNKEL (reference sequence). J gave up 1 base and V 1 base, and 3 bases lay outside the gene matches. The CDR3 consists of 15 residues. As DNA, the CDR3 is TGTGCCAGCAGCCAAGCTAGCGGACTCCAAGAGACCCAGTACTTC. It translates to CASSQASGLQETQYF.

This chain links TRBV5-4 with TRBJ2-3; TRBD2 matches at 12 bases. Trimming took 1 base from V and 8 from J; bases not matched to a gene: 5. From germline, CDR1 is SGHNT and CDR2 YYREEE (reference sequence). CDR3 length: 15 residues. The CDR3 coding sequence is TGTGCCAGCAGCTTGCCTAGCGGGGGGGCCTCTACGCAGTATTTT. This translates into CASSLPSGGASTQYF.

This CDR3 reads CASSLGRGGTYEQYF. For the CDR3, the DNA is TGTGCCAGCAGTTTAGGGCGGGGGGGGACCTACGAGCAGTACTTC. The chain employs TRBV27 and TRBJ2-7; TRBD2 agrees at 9 bases. V shed 2 bases and J 2 bases; nucleotides not matched to a gene: 4. From germline, CDR1 is MNHEY and CDR2 SMNVEV (reference sequence). The CDR3 runs 15 residues.

The genes are TRBV5-4 and TRBJ2-3; D is ambiguous. The CDR3 is 15 residues long. CDR1 is SGHNT and CDR2 is YYREEE in the germline V gene (reference sequence). The V and J ends lost 0 bases and 0 bases respectively, with 8 bases between them. CDR3 nucleotides: TGTGCCAGCAGCTTGGATTTATCTAGCACAGATACGCAGTATTTT. It codes for CASSLDLSSTDTQYF.

The rearrangement uses TRBV9 and TRBJ2-7, with D perhaps TRBD2 (6 bases). The V and J ends lost 3 bases and 3 bases respectively, with 10 bases between them. The CDR3 is 13 residues long. From germline, CDR1 is SGDLS and CDR2 YYNGEE. This chain's CDR3 is CASSADGGYEQYF. As DNA, the CDR3 is TGTGCCAGCAGCGCGGACGGGGGCTACGAGCAGTACTTC.

The gene calls are TRBV5-1 and TRBJ2-1, with TRBD2 matching 8 bases. The V segment lost 0 bases and the J segment 7 bases; nucleotides outside the gene matches: 6. The germline gives CDR1 SGHRS, CDR2 YFSETQ. The length of the CDR3 is 15 residues. CDR3 coding DNA: TGCGCCAGCAGCTTGGATGGGACTAGTCCGAATGAGCAGTTCTTC. It codes for CASSLDGTSPNEQFF.

This clone was recorded once. The genes are TRBV5-3 and TRBJ2-7, with 7 bases fitting TRBD1. TRBV5-3 falls under the ORF class, with uncertain function. The V gene end was trimmed by 2 bases and the J gene end by 4 bases; junction bases not matched to a gene: 15. CDR3 length equals 17 residues. CDR3 bases: TGTGCCAGAAGCTTCGTCAGGGCAAGGGGGCAAGGGTACGAGCAGTACTTC. It yields the protein CARSFVRARGQGYEQYF.

The chain has TRBV6-5 and TRBJ1-6; TRBD1 is a possible D gene (5 bases). Trimming cost V 4 bases and J 9 bases, with 16 bases left between them. In germline, CDR1 is MNHEY, CDR2 SVGAGI. There are 15 residues in the CDR3. In DNA, the CDR3 is TGTGCCAGCAGTTTCAACCAGGGAATAGGTTCACCCCTCCACTTT. Its protein product is CASSFNQGIGSPLHF.

The chain uses TRBV19 and TRBJ2-2; 10 nucleotides align to TRBD2. Germline assignment: CDR1 LNHDA and CDR2 SQIVND (reference sequence). CDR3 length: 17 residues. With V trimmed by 5 bases and J by 6 bases, 12 bases remained unmatched. The CDR3 loop reads CASSFRSGGAFAGELFF. CDR3 nucleotides: TGTGCCAGTAGTTTCCGAAGCGGGGGGGCTTTTGCCGGGGAGCTGTTTTTT.